Listed below are T cell receptor beta chains from one sample, sequenced in a study of shared clonotypes between healthy human individuals. Some clones are missing from TCRdb's copy, which holds only in-frame ones; the method was immunoSEQ multiplex PCR. Among approximately 320,000 clones listed, 74% were seen once. Input material: memory CD4+ T cells sorted from blood. The source is a man between 25 and 39 years old in good health. CDR3s include the opening cysteine and the closing phenylalanine or tryptophan. The D gene is left open where the match is weak. Size is stated for part of the rows, as once, few or many counts, or as a class when the clone is expanded.

D gene	V gene	J gene	clone size	CDR3 protein	CDR3 DNA
-	TRBV5-4	TRBJ1-3	-	CASSLDRYSGNTIYF	TGTGCCAGCAGCTTAGACCGGTACTCTGGAAACACCATATATTTT
-	TRBV2	TRBJ2-7	-	CASSGRYYEQYF	TGTGCCAGCAGTGGCCGCTACTACGAGCAGTACTTC
-	TRBV20-1	TRBJ1-1	-	CRYQGYPEAFF	TGCAGGTATCAGGGATATCCTGAAGCTTTCTTT
-	TRBV28	TRBJ2-7	-	CASSQGGLYEQYF	TGTGCCAGCAGTCAAGGAGGGCTCTACGAGCAGTACTTC
TRBD2	TRBV5-1	TRBJ2-7	-	CASSLGGLAGGAYEQYF	TGCGCCAGCAGCTTGGGGGGTTTGGCGGGAGGAGCCTACGAGCAGTACTTC
TRBD2	TRBV7-6	TRBJ2-1	-	CASSSPSGSSIWNEQFF	TGTGCCAGCAGCTCGCCCAGCGGGAGTAGTATTTGGAATGAGCAGTTCTTC
-	TRBV7-8	TRBJ2-1	once	CASSFGRADNEQFF	TGTGCCAGCAGCTTCGGCAGGGCTGACAATGAGCAGTTCTTC
-	TRBV30	TRBJ1-1	-	CAWKTDANTEAFF	TGTGCCTGGAAGACGGATGCGAACACTGAAGCTTTCTTT
-	TRBV11-2	TRBJ2-7	-	CASSRDTYEQYF	TGTGCCAGCAGCCGCGATACCTACGAGCAGTACTTC
-	TRBV2	TRBJ2-7	-	CASSGADRFLSYEQYF	TGTGCCAGCAGTGGTGCCGACAGATTCCTCTCCTACGAGCAGTACTTC
TRBD2	TRBV11-2	TRBJ2-7	-	CASSTRGGTSGRANEQYF	TGTGCCAGCAGCACACGAGGGGGGACTAGCGGGAGGGCAAACGAGCAGTACTTC
-	TRBV7-9	TRBJ1-2	few	CAVGFKQGTNYGYTF	TGTGCCGTTGGGTTCAAACAGGGAACTAACTATGGCTACACCTTC
TRBD1	TRBV6-5	TRBJ1-3	-	CASRGGRSSGNTIYF	TGTGCCAGCAGAGGGGGCCGTAGCTCTGGAAACACCATATATTTT
TRBD2	TRBV6-5	TRBJ2-7	-	CASSYQAGATYEQYF	TGTGCCAGCAGTTACCAAGCGGGAGCTACCTACGAGCAGTACTTC
-	TRBV7-8	TRBJ1-1	-	CASSLGRWGNTEAFF	TGTGCCAGCAGCTTAGGGAGATGGGGAAACACTGAAGCTTTCTTT